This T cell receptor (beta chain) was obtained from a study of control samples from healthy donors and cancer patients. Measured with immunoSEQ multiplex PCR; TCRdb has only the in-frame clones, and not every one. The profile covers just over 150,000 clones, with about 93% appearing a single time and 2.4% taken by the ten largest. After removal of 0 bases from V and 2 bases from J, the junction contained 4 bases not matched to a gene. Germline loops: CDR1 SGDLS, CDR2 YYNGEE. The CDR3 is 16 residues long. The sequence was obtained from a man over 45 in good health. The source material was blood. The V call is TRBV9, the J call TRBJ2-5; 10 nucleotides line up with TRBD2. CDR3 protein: CASSVASAGGQETQYF. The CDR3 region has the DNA TGTGCCAGCAGCGTAGCTTCAGCGGGGGGGCAAGAGACCCAGTACTTC.